Presented here are 32 T cell receptor beta chains from one specimen sequenced in a study of blood T cell repertoires in COVID-19. Assay: immunoSEQ multiplex PCR; the TCRdb copy retains only in-frame clones and omits some. Counted here are around 140,000 clones, approximately 90% occurring once; the ten biggest clones make up approximately 4%. Sequences were obtained from PBMCs or T cells enriched from blood (not recorded which). Source of these receptors: a woman between 40 and 50 years old who had been exposed to COVID-19.

The chain is built from TRBV19 and TRBJ2-1; 11 bases fit TRBD1. The CDR3 is 15 amino acids. V shed 2 bases, J shed 9 bases, and the junction held 6 bases outside the gene matches. From germline, CDR1 is LNHDA and CDR2 SQIVND (reference sequence). CDR3 in DNA: TGTGCCAGTAGTATATTAGGACAGGGGGCCGGTGAGCAGTTCTTC. This translates into CASSILGQGAGEQFF.

The chain couples TRBV14 to TRBJ1-1; possible D gene TRBD1, 5 bases. This CDR3 comprises 16 residues. V lost 3 bases to trimming and J lost 1 base, with 15 bases between them. Germline V gene data show CDR1 as SGHDN and CDR2 as FVKESK. In nucleotides, the CDR3 is TGTGCCAGCAGCCATATGGGGCGGACCCGGAACACTGAAGCTTTCTTT. It is translated as CASSHMGRTRNTEAFF.

This clone was detected only a few times. CDR3 DNA: TGTGCCAGCAGCCACCCGGGACAGTTCGGCTACACCTTC. Residues: CASSHPGQFGYTF. The chain employs TRBV14 and TRBJ1-2, with 7 bases identical to TRBD1. After removal of 3 bases from V and 8 bases from J, the junction contained 6 bases not matched to a gene. Germline-derived CDR1 and CDR2 are SGHDN and FVKESK. The CDR3 is 13 amino acids.

V is TRBV4-2 and J is TRBJ2-3, with 12 bases fitting TRBD2. This CDR3 has 18 amino acids. Unmatched junction bases numbered 5, after V lost 1 base and J lost 0 bases. CDR1 is LGHNA and CDR2 is YNFKEQ in the germline V gene. CDR3 DNA sequence: TGTGCCAGCAGCCAAGCTAGCGGGGGGGGGACTAGCACAGATACGCAGTATTTT. Encoded protein: CASSQASGGGTSTDTQYF.

The V call is TRBV9, the J call TRBJ2-1; TRBD2 is a possible D gene (5 bases). Germline assignment: CDR1 SGDLS and CDR2 YYNGEE. This CDR3 region has 13 residues. Trimming cost V 4 bases and J 5 bases, with 10 bases left between them. CDR3 residues: CASSTGINNEQFF. For the CDR3, the DNA is TGTGCCAGCAGCACCGGGATTAACAATGAGCAGTTCTTC.

This chain uses TRBV29-1 with TRBJ2-5, with D possibly TRBD1 on 7 matching bases. Germline V gene data show CDR1 as SQVTM and CDR2 as ANQGSEA. The V end lost 4 bases, the J end lost 4 bases, and 10 bases lay between the germline ends. The CDR3 covers 12 residues. CDR3 loop: CSVARGAETQYF. For the CDR3, the DNA is TGCAGCGTTGCCAGGGGGGCAGAGACCCAGTACTTC.

V is TRBV12-5 and J is TRBJ2-3; 8 bases fit TRBD2. This CDR3 comprises 16 residues. Germline CDR1 reads LGHNT; CDR2 reads FRNRAP. V shed 6 bases, J shed 4 bases, and the junction held 12 bases outside the gene matches. The CDR3 DNA follows: TGTGCTAGTGGCCTGTCCTACGGGGGGGCCCCAGATACGCAGTATTTT. Encoded protein: CASGLSYGGAPDTQYF.

The chain is built from TRBV6-5 and TRBJ1-6; 10 nucleotides align to TRBD1. Germline CDR1 reads MNHEY; CDR2 reads SVGAGI. This CDR3 contains 16 residues. The V gene end was trimmed by 0 bases and the J gene end by 4 bases; junction bases not matched to a gene: 0. CDR3 residues: CASSYSDRGYNSPLHF. The CDR3 nucleotides read TGTGCCAGCAGTTACTCGGACAGGGGGTATAATTCACCCCTCCACTTT.

The chain is built from TRBV19 and TRBJ1-5, with 8 bases aligning to TRBD1. J was trimmed by 7 bases and V by 7 bases; bases with no gene match: 9. This CDR3 has 14 residues. Germline values: CDR1 LNHDA, CDR2 SQIVND (reference sequence). CDR3 DNA sequence: TGTGCCAGTACTTTTCAGGGGGCCTGGCAGCCCCAGCATTTT. Its protein is CASTFQGAWQPQHF.

This clone was detected once. CDR3 region: CASSQPQLLAHEQYF. In DNA, the CDR3 is TGTGCCAGCAGCCAACCCCAACTCTTAGCCCACGAGCAGTACTTC. This chain joins TRBV11-2 and TRBJ2-7; D unclear. The germline V gene has CDR1 SGHAT and CDR2 FQNNGV. Trimming left V 5 bases short and J 5 bases short, with 19 bases between. There are 15 residues in the CDR3.

V is TRBV19 and J is TRBJ2-5; TRBD1 aligns across 9 bases. The CDR3 runs 14 residues. Per the germline V gene, CDR1 is LNHDA and CDR2 is SQIVND (reference sequence). Trimming at V came to 10 bases and at J to 5 bases, leaving 11 bases not matched to a gene. CDR3: CATQRDRVVETQYF. Written as DNA, the CDR3 is TGTGCCACGCAGAGGGACAGGGTCGTCGAGACCCAGTACTTC.

The chain links TRBV27 to TRBJ2-6, with D possibly being TRBD2 (5 bases). Trimming removed 3 bases from V and 4 bases from J, with 10 bases in between. The CDR3 is made up of 15 amino acids. Germline V gene sequence: CDR1 MNHEY, CDR2 SMNVEV (reference sequence). In DNA, the CDR3 is TGTGCCAGCAGTTTGCGGGCACCCGGGGCCAACGTCCTGACTTTC. Encoded protein: CASSLRAPGANVLTF.

The J gene is TRBJ2-7, the V gene TRBV5-6; D gene uncertain. The V gene's germline CDR1 is SGHDT and CDR2 YYEEEE. V was trimmed by 0 bases and J by 2 bases, leaving 3 bases between them. There are 12 residues in the CDR3. CDR3 residues: CASSLATYEQYF. The CDR3 nucleotides are TGTGCCAGCAGCTTGGCCACCTACGAGCAGTACTTC.

This clone has ten or more counts. Other DNA variants within this sample encode the same CDR3. This rearrangement joins TRBV24-1 to TRBJ2-2, with TRBD1 identical over 10 bases. CDR3 length: 16 residues. Trimming cost V 4 bases and J 5 bases; bases outside gene matches: 6. Germline V lookup: CDR1 KGHDR, CDR2 SFDVKD. CDR3 bases: TGTGCCACCAGTGACCCGGGACAGGGGACGACCGGGGAGCTGTTTTTT. This sequence encodes CATSDPGQGTTGELFF.

V is TRBV7-9 and J is TRBJ2-6; D gene unclear. CDR3 length: 16 residues. V shed 2 bases and J shed 0 bases, with 8 bases lying between them. CDR1 and CDR2 from the germline V gene are SEHNR and FQNEAQ (reference sequence). CDR3 nucleotide sequence: TGTGCCAGCAGCTTAAGAAGGAGCTCTGGGGCCAACGTCCTGACTTTC. Amino acid sequence: CASSLRRSSGANVLTF.

The rearrangement links TRBV4-3 to TRBJ2-1; 12 bases are a match to TRBD2. CDR3 length: 16 amino acids. CDR1 is LGHNA, CDR2 YSLEER, per germline. Trimming removed 0 bases from V and 7 bases from J; junction bases left unmatched: 4. The CDR3 here is CASSQDRTSGKNEQFF. The CDR3 DNA is TGCGCCAGCAGCCAAGATCGGACTAGCGGGAAAAATGAGCAGTTCTTC.

The rearrangement links TRBV9 to TRBJ2-7; 10 bases fit TRBD1. V lost 0 bases, J lost 6 bases, and 3 bases stayed unmatched. The CDR3 is 14 residues long. CDR1 and CDR2 (germline): SGDLS, YYNGEE. Here the CDR3 DNA reads TGTGCCAGCAGCGTAGAGGGGACAGGGGTCGAGCAGTACTTC. Translated, it gives CASSVEGTGVEQYF.

CDR3 region: CASSNTGGGTEAFF. The CDR3 nucleotides read TGTGCCAGTAGTAACACAGGGGGTGGCACTGAAGCTTTCTTT. J is TRBJ1-1 and V is TRBV19, with 8 bases aligning to TRBD1. Germline V CDR1 and CDR2: LNHDA, SQIVND (reference sequence). The CDR3 has 14 residues. J lost 4 bases, V lost 4 bases, and 5 bases had no gene match.

The chain is built from TRBV15 and TRBJ1-1; maybe TRBD1 (5 bases). The V end lost 5 bases, the J end lost 2 bases, and 21 bases lay between the germline ends. The germline V gene encodes CDR1 LNHNV and CDR2 YYDKDF (reference sequence). The CDR3 has 17 amino acids. The CDR3 reads CATSRRFSQGFNTEAFF. The CDR3 nucleotides are TGTGCCACCAGCCGCCGCTTCAGTCAGGGATTTAACACTGAAGCTTTCTTT.

This chain uses TRBV29-1 with TRBJ1-1; the match to TRBD1 covers 8 bases. This CDR3 has 14 residues. V lost 7 bases to trimming and J lost 6 bases; unmatched junction nucleotides: 13. CDR1 and CDR2 (germline): SQVTM, ANQGSEA. The CDR3 here is CSACDYRGSPEAFF. CDR3 nucleotides: TGCAGCGCCTGCGACTACAGGGGGAGCCCTGAAGCTTTCTTT.

The chain has TRBV7-2 and TRBJ2-7; tentative D call: TRBD1 (7 bases). Trimming left V 3 bases short and J 7 bases short, with 16 bases between. CDR1 is SGHTA and CDR2 is FQGNSA in the germline V gene. This CDR3 spans 14 amino acids. CDR3: CASSLDRRVGEQYF. The CDR3 nucleotides read TGTGCCAGCAGCTTGGACAGGAGGGTGGGGGAGCAGTACTTC. Combining the CDR3 with reference TRBV7-2 and TRBJ2-7 gives the whole variable domain GAGVSQSPSNKVTEKGKDVELRCDPISGHTALYWYRQSLGQGLEFLIYFQGNSAPDKSGLPSDRFSAERTGGSVSTLTIQRTQQEDSAVYLCASSLDRRVGEQYFGPGTRLTVT.

The rearrangement uses TRBV10-3 and TRBJ2-7; weak D call: TRBD2 (5 bases). CDR1 is ENHRY and CDR2 is SYGVKD in the germline V gene. CDR3 length: 11 amino acids. Trimming cost V 7 bases and J 4 bases, with 8 bases left between them. This CDR3 is CAIKGVYEQYF. The CDR3 bases are TGTGCCATCAAGGGAGTATACGAGCAGTACTTC.

The chain links TRBV3-1 (or the pseudogene TRBV3-2) to TRBJ2-1, with TRBD2 matching over 14 bases. The germline gives CDR1 LGHDT, CDR2 YNNKEL (reference sequence). V lost 8 bases, J lost 9 bases, and 9 bases stayed unmatched. This CDR3 comprises 15 residues. This CDR3 reads CASGMGTSGSSEQFF. The CDR3 region has the DNA TGTGCCAGCGGAATGGGGACTAGCGGGAGTAGTGAGCAGTTCTTC.

V usage is TRBV5-1 and J usage is TRBJ2-1; 9 positions match TRBD1. Losses at the gene ends were 4 bases for V and 9 bases for J; bases not matched to a gene: 17. Germline CDR1 is SGHRS and CDR2 is YFSETQ. The CDR3 runs 17 residues. The DNA of the CDR3 is TGCGCCAGCAGCCGCGCCCTCGGGACAGGGACAGTCACTGAGCAGTTCTTC. Residues: CASSRALGTGTVTEQFF.

The rearrangement links TRBV25-1 to TRBJ2-5; D not certain. V dropped 1 base and J dropped 2 bases, with 11 bases sitting between them. CDR3 length: 15 amino acids. Germline loops: CDR1 MGHDK, CDR2 SYGVNS. The CDR3 DNA reads as TGTGCCAGCAGTGAATCGGTCATGCCGCAAGAGACCCAGTACTTC. Amino acids: CASSESVMPQETQYF.

The chain carries TRBV4-3 and TRBJ2-5; D is perhaps TRBD2 (5 bases). The V and J ends lost 3 bases and 3 bases respectively, with 8 bases between them. CDR1 and CDR2 from the germline V gene are LGHNA and YSLEER. The CDR3 totals 13 residues. The CDR3 here is CASSQGSKETQYF. DNA of the CDR3: TGCGCCAGCAGCCAGGGGAGTAAAGAGACCCAGTACTTC.

This chain joins TRBV6-5 and TRBJ2-6, with TRBD1 as a possible D gene (7 bases). V gave up 0 bases and J gave up 19 bases, with 19 bases separating them. The CDR3 loop spans 14 amino acids. Germline V gives CDR1 MNHEY, CDR2 SVGAGI. This CDR3 is CASSYSTAGQTRTF. Written as DNA, the CDR3 is TGTGCCAGCAGTTACTCGACCGCGGGACAGACCAGAACTTTC.

The chain joins TRBV7-6 to TRBJ1-1; 8 positions match TRBD1. Germline V CDR1 and CDR2: SGHVS, FNYEAQ. Losses at the gene ends were 5 bases for V and 4 bases for J; bases not matched to a gene: 12. The CDR3 is 16 residues long. The CDR3 DNA reads TGTGCCAGCAGCCCAGGGGGCATGGGGAGGAGCACTGAAGCTTTCTTT. As protein: CASSPGGMGRSTEAFF.

With respect to this clone: It is likely a read error, because the conserved phenylalanine at the end of the CDR3 is missing. Because the CDR3's place on the DNA is in doubt, the DNA is left out and the CDR3 is given as listed by TCRdb. The chain joins TRBV2 to TRBJ1-5. The germline V gene encodes CDR1 SNHLY and CDR2 FYNNEI. The CDR3 is 10 amino acids in total, end residues counted. CDR3 region: CASSESDSGS.

The chain recombines TRBV5-1 with TRBJ2-3; 9 positions agree with TRBD2. The CDR3 is 17 amino acids. V lost 0 bases, J lost 1 base, and 6 bases stayed unmatched. CDR1 and CDR2 from the germline V gene are SGHRS and YFSETQ. The CDR3 here is CASSLAGSGGRTDTQYF. The CDR3 bases are TGCGCCAGCAGCTTGGCCGGTAGCGGGGGCCGCACAGATACGCAGTATTTT.

The CDR3 loop is CASSMGVRLAGVSDTQYF. The CDR3 DNA follows: TGTGCCAGCAGCATGGGGGTGCGACTAGCGGGAGTTTCAGATACGCAGTATTTT. This sequence joins TRBV21-1 and TRBJ2-3; the table's D call of TRBD2 was not tested on the DNA. TRBV21-1 is annotated as a pseudogene. The CDR3 contains 18 residues.

CDR3 region: CASSPQVTNEKLFF. CDR3 sequence (DNA): TGTGCCAGCAGTCCACAGGTGACTAATGAAAAACTGTTTTTT. This chain joins TRBV2 and TRBJ1-4; TRBD1 is a possible D gene (5 bases). Germline loops: CDR1 SNHLY, CDR2 FYNNEI. V was trimmed by 5 bases and J by 2 bases, leaving 9 bases between them. This CDR3 is built from 14 residues.